This TCR beta chain was retrieved from a study of shared clonotypes between healthy human individuals. PBMC DNA, left unsorted, was sequenced on ten immunoSEQ deep assay plates. Per the original data handling: ImmunoSEQ output lacked quality scores and full-length reads, limiting matched filtering. Generated by immunoSEQ multiplex PCR, the TCRdb table keeps only in-frame clones and is missing some. The DNA gave D and trimming, while V, J and clone size come from that table. Of 470,000 or so clones in the sample, 70% to 80% were seen once. Participating donors were healthy, HIV-negative adults free of recent acute infections or vaccinations. The source material was PBMCs. This TCR came from a woman in her 40s in good health. Some clones in this sample may be carry-over from other donors' samples.

The CDR3 reads CASSRGLAGYEQYF. The DNA of the CDR3 is TGTGCCAGCAGCCGCGGACTAGCGGGGTACGAGCAGTACTTC. The chain uses TRBV28 and TRBJ2-7; 12 bases are shared with TRBD2. This CDR3 comprises 14 residues. CDR1 MDHEN and CDR2 SYDVKM come from the germline V gene. V trimming: 6 bases; J trimming: 4 bases; junction bases outside the gene matches: 4.